A selection of T cell receptor beta chains follows, all from one sample in a study of T cells in Graves' hyperthyroidism and ophthalmopathy. TCRdb recomputed calls from the multiplex PCR reads with MiXCR, one row per CDR3 protein. The sample shows some 560,000 distinct CDR3 sequences, 14% of them seen only once. Material for sequencing was blood. These receptors originate from a woman between 40 and 50 years old with Graves' hyperthyroidism. Both conserved end residues are part of each CDR3. The order of the fields is CDR3 length, D gene, clone size, V gene, J gene, CDR3 DNA, CDR3 protein. The D gene is left open where the match is weak. A clone size is listed for some rows: how often the clone was seen (once, few, many), or a class if it is expanded.

>15|.|many|TRBV5-1|TRBJ2-3
TGCGCCAGCAGCTTGGGGGCAATACGGGGAGATACGCAGTATTTT
CASSLGAIRGDTQYF
>12|.|few|TRBV11-2|TRBJ2-2
TGTGCCAGCAGCACCCAGGCCGGGGAGCTGTTTTTT
CASSTQAGELFF
>14|TRBD1|many|TRBV5-1|TRBJ2-7
TGCGCCAGCAGCCTGACAGGGAGTTACTACGAGCAGTACTTC
CASSLTGSYYEQYF
>13|TRBD2|many|TRBV2|TRBJ2-1
TGTGCCAGCGGGGGGGGACCCTACAATGAGCAGTTCTTC
CASGGGPYNEQFF
>11|TRBD1|many|TRBV29-1|TRBJ2-7
TGCAGCTACCGACAGGGCCACGAGCAGTACTTC
CSYRQGHEQYF
>13|.|many|TRBV7-6|TRBJ2-5
TGTGCCAGCAGCTTGAGTACGTTGGAGACCCAGTACTTC
CASSLSTLETQYF
>13|.|many|TRBV6-1|TRBJ2-3
TGTGCCAGCAGTTACTTTGGGACAGATACGCAGTATTTT
CASSYFGTDTQYF
>17|.|many|TRBV28|TRBJ1-1
TGTGCCAGCAGTCCCATAGGGGCGGGCCCGAGGGACACTGAAGCTTTCTTT
CASSPIGAGPRDTEAFF
>15|.|few|TRBV2|TRBJ2-7
TGTGCCAGCAGCCGATTTAGGGAGATGAACTACGAGCAGTACTTC
CASSRFREMNYEQYF
>14|TRBD2|many|TRBV20-1|TRBJ2-3
TGCAGTGCCAAAATTGCGGGAGTTAAAGATACGCAGTATTTT
CSAKIAGVKDTQYF
>16|.|.|TRBV15|TRBJ1-5
TGTGCCACCAGCAGAGTGACCGGAGCTAGCAATCAGCCCCAGCATTTT
CATSRVTGASNQPQHF
>14|.|.|TRBV20-1|TRBJ2-7
TGCAGTGCCAAACAAGGCGCAGGTGCCTACGAGCAGTACTTC
CSAKQGAGAYEQYF
>14|.|many|TRBV5-1|TRBJ1-2
TGCGCCAGCAGCCGGGACAATTCTAACTATGGCTACACCTTC
CASSRDNSNYGYTF